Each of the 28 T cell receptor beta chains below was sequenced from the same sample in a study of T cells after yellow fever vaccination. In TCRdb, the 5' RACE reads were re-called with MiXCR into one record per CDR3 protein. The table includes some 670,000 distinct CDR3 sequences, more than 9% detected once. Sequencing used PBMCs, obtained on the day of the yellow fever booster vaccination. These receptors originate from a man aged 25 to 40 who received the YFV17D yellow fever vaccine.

CDR3: CASSEGQGLAKNIQYF. Written as DNA, the CDR3 is TGTGCCAGCAGTGAGGGACAGGGGTTAGCCAAAAACATTCAGTACTTC. The chain joins TRBV6-1 to TRBJ2-4, with TRBD1 matching over 10 bases. From germline, CDR1 is MNHNS and CDR2 SASEGT. The CDR3 has 16 amino acids. V lost 3 bases to trimming and J lost 0 bases; unmatched junction nucleotides: 2.

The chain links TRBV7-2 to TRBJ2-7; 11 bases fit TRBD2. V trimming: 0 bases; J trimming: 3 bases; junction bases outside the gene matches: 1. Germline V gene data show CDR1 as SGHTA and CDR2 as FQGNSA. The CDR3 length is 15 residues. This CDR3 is CASSLAGLAGYEQYF. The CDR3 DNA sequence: TGTGCCAGCAGCTTAGCAGGACTAGCGGGCTACGAGCAGTACTTC.

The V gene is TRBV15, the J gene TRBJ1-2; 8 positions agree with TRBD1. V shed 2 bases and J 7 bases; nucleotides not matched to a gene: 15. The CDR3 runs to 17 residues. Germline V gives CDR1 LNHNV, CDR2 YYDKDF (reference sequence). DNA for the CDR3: TGTGCCACCAGCAGACCCGGACAGGGAAGCGGTAGAGTTGGCTACACCTTC. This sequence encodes CATSRPGQGSGRVGYTF.

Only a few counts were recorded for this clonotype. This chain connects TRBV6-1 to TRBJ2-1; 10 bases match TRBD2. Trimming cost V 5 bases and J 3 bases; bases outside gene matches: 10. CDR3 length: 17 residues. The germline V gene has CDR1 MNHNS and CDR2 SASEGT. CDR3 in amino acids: CASSTPASGRVYNEQFF. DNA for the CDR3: TGTGCCAGCAGTACACCGGCCAGCGGGAGGGTCTACAATGAGCAGTTCTTC.

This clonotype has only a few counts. CDR3 residues: CASSYPPGEPDYEQYF. The DNA for the CDR3 is TGTGCCAGCAGTTATCCACCTGGGGAGCCCGACTACGAGCAGTACTTC. This chain connects TRBV6-5 to TRBJ2-7; TRBD2 might be the D (5 bases). Trimming stripped 3 bases from V and 3 bases from J, with 18 bases between. Germline CDR1 is MNHEY and CDR2 is SVGAGI. The CDR3 length is 16 residues.

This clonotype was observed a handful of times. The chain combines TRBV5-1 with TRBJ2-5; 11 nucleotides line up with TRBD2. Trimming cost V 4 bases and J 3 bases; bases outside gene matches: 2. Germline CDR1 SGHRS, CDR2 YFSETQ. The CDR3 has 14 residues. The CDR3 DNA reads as TGCGCCAGCAGCACACTAGCGGGAGAAGAGACCCAGTACTTC. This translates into CASSTLAGEETQYF.

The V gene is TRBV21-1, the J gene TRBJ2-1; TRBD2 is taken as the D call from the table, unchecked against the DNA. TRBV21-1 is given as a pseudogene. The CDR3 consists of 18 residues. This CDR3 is CASSNPREGGKRYNEQFF. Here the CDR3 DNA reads TGTGCCAGCAGCAACCCCAGGGAGGGAGGAAAAAGATACAATGAGCAGTTCTTC.

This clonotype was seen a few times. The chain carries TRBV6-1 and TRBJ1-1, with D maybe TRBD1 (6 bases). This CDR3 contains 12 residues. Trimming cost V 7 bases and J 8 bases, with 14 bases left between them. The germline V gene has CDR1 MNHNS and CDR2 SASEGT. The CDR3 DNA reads TGTGCCAGCACGTCTCAGGGGAGGGAAGCTTTCTTT. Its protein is CASTSQGREAFF.

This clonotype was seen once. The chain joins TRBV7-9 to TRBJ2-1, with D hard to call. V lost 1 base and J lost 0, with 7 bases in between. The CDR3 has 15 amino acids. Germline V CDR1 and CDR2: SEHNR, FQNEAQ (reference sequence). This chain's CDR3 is CASSLVVGSYNEQFF. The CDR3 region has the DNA TGTGCCAGCAGCTTAGTCGTGGGCTCCTACAATGAGCAGTTCTTC.

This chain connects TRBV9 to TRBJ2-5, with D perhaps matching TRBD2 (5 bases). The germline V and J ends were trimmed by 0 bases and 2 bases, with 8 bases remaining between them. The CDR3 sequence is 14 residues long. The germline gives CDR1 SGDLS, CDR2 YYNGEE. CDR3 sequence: CASSVGTDQETQYF. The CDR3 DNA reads TGTGCCAGCAGCGTAGGGACTGATCAAGAGACCCAGTACTTC.

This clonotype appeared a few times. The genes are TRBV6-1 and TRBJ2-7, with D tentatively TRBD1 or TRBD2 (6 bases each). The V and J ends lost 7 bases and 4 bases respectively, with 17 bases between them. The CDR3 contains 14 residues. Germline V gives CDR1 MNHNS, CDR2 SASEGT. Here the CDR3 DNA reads TGTGCCAGCACCCCAGGGGCGGGAATATACGAGCAGTACTTC. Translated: CASTPGAGIYEQYF.

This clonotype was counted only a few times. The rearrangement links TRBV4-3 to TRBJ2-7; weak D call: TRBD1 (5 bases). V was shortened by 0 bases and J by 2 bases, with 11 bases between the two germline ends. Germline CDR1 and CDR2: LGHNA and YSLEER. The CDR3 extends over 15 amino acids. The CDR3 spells CASSQDSDTAYEQYF. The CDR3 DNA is TGCGCCAGCAGCCAAGATTCGGACACAGCCTACGAGCAGTACTTC.

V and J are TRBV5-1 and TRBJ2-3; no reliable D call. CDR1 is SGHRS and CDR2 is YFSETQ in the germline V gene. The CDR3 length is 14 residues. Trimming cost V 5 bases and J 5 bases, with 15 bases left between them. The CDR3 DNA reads TGCGCCAGCAGACCCATGACGGGTGGAGATACGCAGTATTTT. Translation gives CASRPMTGGDTQYF.

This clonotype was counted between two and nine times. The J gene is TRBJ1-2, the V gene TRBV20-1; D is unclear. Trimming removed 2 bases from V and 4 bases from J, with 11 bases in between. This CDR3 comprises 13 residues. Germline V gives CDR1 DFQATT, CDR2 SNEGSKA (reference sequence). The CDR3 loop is CSARKIPPYGYTF. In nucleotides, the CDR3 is TGCAGTGCTAGAAAGATTCCTCCCTATGGCTACACCTTC.

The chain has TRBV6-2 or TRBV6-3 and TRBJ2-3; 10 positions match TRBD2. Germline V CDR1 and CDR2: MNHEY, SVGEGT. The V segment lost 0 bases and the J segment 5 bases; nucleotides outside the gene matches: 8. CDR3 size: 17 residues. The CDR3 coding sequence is TGTGCCAGCAGTTACTCATCGCTAGCGGGAGAGGTAGATACGCAGTATTTT. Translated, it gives CASSYSSLAGEVDTQYF.

In nucleotides, the CDR3 is TGTGCCAGCAGCTCGACAGGGGCTTCAGATCAGCCCCAGCATTTT. It yields the protein CASSSTGASDQPQHF. The chain employs TRBV5-5 and TRBJ1-5, with TRBD1 identical over 8 bases. V dropped 3 bases and J dropped 5; count of bases not matched to a gene: 7. This CDR3 has 15 amino acids. Germline V gene sequence: CDR1 SGHKS, CDR2 YYEKEE (reference sequence).

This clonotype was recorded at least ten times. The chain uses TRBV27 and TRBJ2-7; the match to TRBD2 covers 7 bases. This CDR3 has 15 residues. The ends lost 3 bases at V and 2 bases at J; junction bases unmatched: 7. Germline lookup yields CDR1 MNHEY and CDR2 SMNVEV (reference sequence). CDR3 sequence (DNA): TGTGCCAGCAGTTTTGGGCGGGGGTGGGCCTACGAGCAGTACTTC. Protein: CASSFGRGWAYEQYF.

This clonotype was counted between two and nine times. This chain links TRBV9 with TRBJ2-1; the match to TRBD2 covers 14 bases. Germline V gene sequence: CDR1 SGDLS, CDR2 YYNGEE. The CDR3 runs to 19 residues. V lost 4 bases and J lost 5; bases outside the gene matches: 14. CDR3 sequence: CASSFSPGTSGSSHNEQFF. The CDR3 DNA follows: TGTGCCAGCAGCTTCAGCCCGGGGACTAGCGGGAGTTCCCACAATGAGCAGTTCTTC.

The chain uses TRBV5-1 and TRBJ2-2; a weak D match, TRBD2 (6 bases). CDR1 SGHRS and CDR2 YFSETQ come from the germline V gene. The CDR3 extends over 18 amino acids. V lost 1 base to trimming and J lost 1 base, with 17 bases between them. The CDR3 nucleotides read TGCGCCAGCAGCTTGAAAACCGGGACTTTCGAGAACACCGGGGAGCTGTTTTTT. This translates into CASSLKTGTFENTGELFF. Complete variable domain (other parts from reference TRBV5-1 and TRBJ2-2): KAGVTQTPRYLIKTRGQQVTLSCSPISGHRSVSWYQQTPGQGLQFLFEYFSETQRNKGNFPGRFSGRQFSNSRSEMNVSTLELGDSALYLCASSLKTGTFENTGELFFGEGSRLTVL.

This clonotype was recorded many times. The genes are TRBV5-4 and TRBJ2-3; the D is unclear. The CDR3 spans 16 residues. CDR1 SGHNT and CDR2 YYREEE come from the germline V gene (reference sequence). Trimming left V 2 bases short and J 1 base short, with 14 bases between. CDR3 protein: CASSFRPQTGTDTQYF. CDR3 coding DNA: TGTGCCAGCAGCTTCCGACCTCAGACTGGCACAGATACGCAGTATTTT.

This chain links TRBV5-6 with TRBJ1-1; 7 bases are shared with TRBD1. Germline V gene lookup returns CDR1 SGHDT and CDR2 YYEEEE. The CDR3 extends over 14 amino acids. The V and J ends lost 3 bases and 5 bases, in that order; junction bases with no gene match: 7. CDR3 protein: CASSWDSPGTEAFF. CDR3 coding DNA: TGTGCCAGCAGCTGGGACAGCCCTGGGACTGAAGCTTTCTTT.

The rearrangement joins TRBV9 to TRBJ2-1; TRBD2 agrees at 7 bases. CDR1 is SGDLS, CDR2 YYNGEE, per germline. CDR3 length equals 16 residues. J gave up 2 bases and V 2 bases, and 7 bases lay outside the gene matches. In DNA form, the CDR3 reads TGTGCCAGCAGCGTGAACGACGGGAGGACCTACAATGAGCAGTTCTTC. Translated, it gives CASSVNDGRTYNEQFF.

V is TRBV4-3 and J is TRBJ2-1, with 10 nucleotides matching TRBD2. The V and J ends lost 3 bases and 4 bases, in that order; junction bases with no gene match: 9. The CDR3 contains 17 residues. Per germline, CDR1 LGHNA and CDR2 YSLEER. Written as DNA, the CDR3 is TGCGCCAGCAGCCAGGCCGTAGGACTAGCGGATTACAATGAGCAGTTCTTC. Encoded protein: CASSQAVGLADYNEQFF.

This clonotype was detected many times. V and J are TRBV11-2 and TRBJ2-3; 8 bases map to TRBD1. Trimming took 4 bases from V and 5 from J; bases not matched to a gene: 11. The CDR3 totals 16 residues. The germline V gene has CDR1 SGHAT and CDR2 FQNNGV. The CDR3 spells CASSYPGQARGDTQYF. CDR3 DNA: TGTGCCAGCAGCTACCCGGGACAGGCCAGGGGAGATACGCAGTATTTT.

The CDR3 sequence is CASSRELAGEEQFF. The CDR3 DNA sequence: TGCGCCAGCAGCCGGGAGCTAGCGGGAGAAGAGCAGTTCTTC. The J gene is TRBJ2-1, the V gene TRBV5-1, with 10 bases aligning to TRBD2. The CDR3 runs 14 residues. V was pared by 4 bases and J by 10 bases, with 8 bases of the junction left unmatched. From germline, CDR1 is SGHRS and CDR2 YFSETQ.

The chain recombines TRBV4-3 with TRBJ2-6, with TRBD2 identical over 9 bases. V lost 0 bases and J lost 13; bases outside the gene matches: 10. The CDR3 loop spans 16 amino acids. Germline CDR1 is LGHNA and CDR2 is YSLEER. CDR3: CASSQDLLAGLGVLTF. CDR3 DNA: TGCGCCAGCAGCCAAGATCTCCTAGCGGGACTAGGGGTCCTGACTTTC.

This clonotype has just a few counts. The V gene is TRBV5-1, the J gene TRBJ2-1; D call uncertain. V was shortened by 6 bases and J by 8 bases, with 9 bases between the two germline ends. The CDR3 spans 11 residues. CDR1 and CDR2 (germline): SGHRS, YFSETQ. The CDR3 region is CASIQGDEQFF. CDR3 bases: TGCGCCAGCATCCAAGGAGATGAGCAGTTCTTC.

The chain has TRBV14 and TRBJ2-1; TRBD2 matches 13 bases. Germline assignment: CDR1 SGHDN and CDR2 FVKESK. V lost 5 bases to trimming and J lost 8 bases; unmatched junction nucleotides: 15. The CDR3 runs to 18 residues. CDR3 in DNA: TGTGCCAGCAGCGCACGTCCTTTTCGGACTAGCGGGAGTGATGAGCAGTTCTTC. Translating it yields CASSARPFRTSGSDEQFF.